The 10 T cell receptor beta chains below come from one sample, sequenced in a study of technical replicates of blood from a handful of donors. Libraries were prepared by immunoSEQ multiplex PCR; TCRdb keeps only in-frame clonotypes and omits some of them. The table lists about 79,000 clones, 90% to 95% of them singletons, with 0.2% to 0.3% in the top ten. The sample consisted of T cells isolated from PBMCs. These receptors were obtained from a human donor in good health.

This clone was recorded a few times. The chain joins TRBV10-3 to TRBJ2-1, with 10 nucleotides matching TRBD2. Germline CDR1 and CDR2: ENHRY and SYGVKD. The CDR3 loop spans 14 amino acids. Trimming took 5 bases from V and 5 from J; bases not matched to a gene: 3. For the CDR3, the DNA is TGTGCCATCAGTCCGGGACTAGCGAACAATGAGCAGTTCTTC. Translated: CAISPGLANNEQFF.

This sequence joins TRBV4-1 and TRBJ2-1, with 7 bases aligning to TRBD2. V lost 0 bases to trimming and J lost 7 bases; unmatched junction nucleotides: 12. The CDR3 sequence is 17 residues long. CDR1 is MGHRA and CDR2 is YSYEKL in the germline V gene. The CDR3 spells CASSQDRAGVMGNEQFF. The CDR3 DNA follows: TGCGCCAGCAGCCAAGATAGGGCGGGAGTGATGGGTAATGAGCAGTTCTTC.

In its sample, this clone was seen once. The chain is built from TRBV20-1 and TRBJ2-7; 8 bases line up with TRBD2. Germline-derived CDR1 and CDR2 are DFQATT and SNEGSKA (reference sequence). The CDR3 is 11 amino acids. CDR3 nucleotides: TGCAGCCCTGGAGCGGGGGTCGAGCAGTACTTC. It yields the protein CSPGAGVEQYF.

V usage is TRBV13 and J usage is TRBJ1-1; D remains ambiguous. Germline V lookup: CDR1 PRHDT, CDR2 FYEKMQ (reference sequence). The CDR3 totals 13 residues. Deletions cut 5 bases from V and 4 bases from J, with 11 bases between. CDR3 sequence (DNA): TGTGCCAGCAGCCCTCGACTGGGCACTGAAGCTTTCTTT. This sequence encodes CASSPRLGTEAFF.

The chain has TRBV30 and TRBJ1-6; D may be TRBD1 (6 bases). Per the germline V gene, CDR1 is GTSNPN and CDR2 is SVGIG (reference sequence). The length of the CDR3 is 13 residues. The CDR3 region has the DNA TGTGCTTGGGGGGCACAGTATAATTCACCCCTCCACTTT. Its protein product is CAWGAQYNSPLHF.

The CDR3 loop is CASSKTPPGLHEQYF. The CDR3 DNA reads TGTGCCAGCAGCAAGACTCCCCCGGGACTCCACGAGCAGTACTTC. J is TRBJ2-7 and V is TRBV21-1; the table's D call, TRBD2, has no DNA check behind it. TRBV21-1 is classified as a pseudogene. The CDR3 contains 15 residues.

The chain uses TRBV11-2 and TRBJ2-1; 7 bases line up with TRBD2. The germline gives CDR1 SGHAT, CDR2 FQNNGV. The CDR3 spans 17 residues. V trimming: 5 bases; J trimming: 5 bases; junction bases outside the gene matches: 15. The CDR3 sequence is CASSPGGSGGTHNEQFF. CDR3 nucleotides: TGTGCCAGCAGCCCAGGAGGGTCGGGAGGTACCCACAATGAGCAGTTCTTC.

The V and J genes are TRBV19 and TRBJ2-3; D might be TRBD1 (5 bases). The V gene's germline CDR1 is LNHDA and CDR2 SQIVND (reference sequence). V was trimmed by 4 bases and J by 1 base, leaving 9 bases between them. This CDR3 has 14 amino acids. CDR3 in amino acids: CASSTGYGTDTQYF. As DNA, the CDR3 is TGTGCCAGTAGTACAGGGTACGGCACAGATACGCAGTATTTT.

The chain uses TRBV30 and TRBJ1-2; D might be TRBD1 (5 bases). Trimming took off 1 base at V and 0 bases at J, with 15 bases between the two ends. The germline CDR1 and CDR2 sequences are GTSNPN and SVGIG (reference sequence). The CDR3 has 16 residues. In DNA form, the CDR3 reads TGTGCCTGGAGTGGCCCAGGGTGGGCTCCTAACTATGGCTACACCTTC. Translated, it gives CAWSGPGWAPNYGYTF.

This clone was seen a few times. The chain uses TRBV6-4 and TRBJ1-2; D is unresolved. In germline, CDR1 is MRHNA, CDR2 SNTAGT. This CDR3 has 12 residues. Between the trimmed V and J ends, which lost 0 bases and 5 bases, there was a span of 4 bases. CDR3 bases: TGTGCCAGCAGTGACTCCGGGTATGGCTACACCTTC. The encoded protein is CASSDSGYGYTF.